This T cell receptor beta chain was sequenced for a study of control samples from healthy donors and cancer patients. Libraries were prepared by immunoSEQ multiplex PCR; TCRdb keeps only in-frame clonotypes and omits some of them. The sample records approximately 94,000 clones, about 85% being singletons. The CDR3 is 19 amino acids. CDR1 is LGHNT and CDR2 is FRNRAP in the germline V gene. Unmatched junction bases numbered 13, after V lost 0 bases and J lost 8 bases. This chain links TRBV12-5 with TRBJ1-6, with 10 bases that match TRBD1. The sample consisted of blood. This clonotype was sampled from a woman in her fifties or sixties in good health. For the CDR3, the DNA is TGTGCTAGTGGTTTGGTACTGGGACGACAGGGGGCGGTGGATTCACCCCTCCACTTT. Translated, it gives CASGLVLGRQGAVDSPLHF. The full variable domain, its missing parts supplied by reference TRBV12-5 and TRBJ1-6, is DARVTQTPRHKVTEMGQEVTMRCQPILGHNTVFWYRQTMMQGLELLAYFRNRAPLDDSGMPKDRFSAEMPDATLATLKIQPSEPRDSAVYFCASGLVLGRQGAVDSPLHFGNGTRLTVT.